The present TCR beta chain was sequenced within a study of metastatic and nonmetastatic thyroid tumors. Whole-study results and caveats: Across blood and tumor, TCR beta diversity in malignant thyroid tumors was reportedly significantly higher than in benign nodules.

Thyroid surgery was performed in patients who had received no treatment beforehand. TCRdb recomputed clones from the PCR reads via MiXCR. The sample holds about 15,000 clones, about 31% seen once. In its sample, this clone is medium-sized. What it binds is unknown. The CDR3 runs to 16 residues. V was cut by 2 bases and J by 0 bases, with 11 bases left in between. Germline loops: CDR1 LNHNV, CDR2 YYDKDF (reference sequence). The clonotype comes from a female donor with papillary thyroid cancer or a benign thyroid nodule (not recorded which). Some clones in this sample may be carry-over from other donors' samples. The chain is built from TRBV15 and TRBJ1-3; unclear D gene. Material for sequencing was blood. CDR3 sequence reads: CATSRQRTSSGNTIYF. The CDR3 DNA follows: TGTGCCACCAGCAGACAAAGGACTAGCTCTGGAAACACCATATATTTT. Full variable domain (outside the CDR3, taken from reference TRBV15 and TRBJ1-3): DAMVIQNPRYQVTQFGKPVTLSCSQTLNHNVMYWYQQKSSQAPKLLFHYYDKDFNNEADTPDNFQSRRPNTSFCFLDIRSPGLGDTAMYLCATSRQRTSSGNTIYFGEGSWLTVV.